This T cell receptor beta chain was sequenced for a study of blood T cell repertoires in COVID-19. Study-level background: Samples representing acute and convalescent COVID-19 were sourced from the United States, Italy and Spain. The cDNA or gDNA used as material had been derived from T cells, B-cell-depleted T cells, or PBMCs.

Germline trimming cut 4 bases from V and 4 bases from J; bases unmatched to any gene: 5. This CDR3 comprises 15 residues. Germline V gene sequence: CDR1 MGHRA, CDR2 YSYEKL. Clones were sequenced by immunoSEQ multiplex PCR, and TCRdb holds only the in-frame ones, with some missing. The sample lists nearly 50,000 clones; about 83% were seen once. The TCR comes from a woman aged 55-70 years with acute or convalescent COVID-19. The chain links TRBV4-1 to TRBJ2-2, with TRBD1 matching over 8 bases. The sample taken for sequencing was peripheral blood. CDR3 region: CASSRRGLSTGELFF. Here the CDR3 DNA reads TGCGCCAGCAGCCGCAGGGGGCTTAGCACCGGGGAGCTGTTTTTT.